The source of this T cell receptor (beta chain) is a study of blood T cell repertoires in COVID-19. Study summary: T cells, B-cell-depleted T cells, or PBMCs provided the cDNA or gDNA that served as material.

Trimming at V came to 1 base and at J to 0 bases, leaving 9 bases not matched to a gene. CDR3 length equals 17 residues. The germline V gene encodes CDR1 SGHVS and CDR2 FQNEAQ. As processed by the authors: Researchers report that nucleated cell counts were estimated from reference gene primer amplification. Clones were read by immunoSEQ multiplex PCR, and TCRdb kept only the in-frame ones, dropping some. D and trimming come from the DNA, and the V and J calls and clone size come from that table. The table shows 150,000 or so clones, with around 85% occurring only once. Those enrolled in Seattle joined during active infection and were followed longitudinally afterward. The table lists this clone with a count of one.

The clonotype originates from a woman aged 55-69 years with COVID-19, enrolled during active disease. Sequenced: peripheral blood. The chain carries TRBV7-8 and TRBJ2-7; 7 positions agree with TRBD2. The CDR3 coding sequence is TGTGCCAGCAGCTTAGTAGGACTAGAGGACCCCTCCTACGAGCAGTACTTC. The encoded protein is CASSLVGLEDPSYEQYF.